This TCR beta chain was obtained from a study of cytomegalovirus exposure and HLA in healthy donors. CDR1 and CDR2 (germline): SGHAT, FQNNGV. The length of the CDR3 is 19 residues. Trimming stripped 4 bases from V and 0 bases from J, with 22 bases between. Generated by immunoSEQ multiplex PCR, the TCRdb table keeps only in-frame clones and is missing some. Of around 150,000 clones listed, 88% were seen once; the top ten hold 2.5% to 3%. The chain has TRBV11-2 and TRBJ2-1; tentatively, D is TRBD2 (7 bases). Source material: PBMCs. The origin of this receptor is a man aged 18-30 years in good health and CMV-seronegative. The CDR3 reads CASSSYSGGLSSSYNEQFF. CDR3 bases: TGTGCCAGCAGCTCCTATTCGGGGGGCTTATCGAGCTCCTACAATGAGCAGTTCTTC.